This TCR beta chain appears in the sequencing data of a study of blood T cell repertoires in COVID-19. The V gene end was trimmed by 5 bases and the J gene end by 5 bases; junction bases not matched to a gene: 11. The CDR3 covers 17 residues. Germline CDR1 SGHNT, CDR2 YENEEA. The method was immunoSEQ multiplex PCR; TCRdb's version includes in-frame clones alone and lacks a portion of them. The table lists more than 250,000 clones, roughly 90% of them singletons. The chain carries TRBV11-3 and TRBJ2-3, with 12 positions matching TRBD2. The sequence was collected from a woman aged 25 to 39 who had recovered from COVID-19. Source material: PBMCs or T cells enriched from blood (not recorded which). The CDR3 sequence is CASSRSGLAGGRDTQYF. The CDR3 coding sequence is TGTGCCAGCAGCCGCTCGGGGCTAGCGGGAGGGCGAGATACGCAGTATTTT.